The clone carrying this T cell receptor (beta chain) was seen more than once but under ten times. TCRdb called the 5' RACE reads again in MiXCR, with one record for every CDR3 protein. The sample lists about 330,000 distinct CDR3 sequences, about 8.3% occurring once. Germline V CDR1 and CDR2: KGHSH, LQKENI. The CDR3 spans 16 residues. V trimming: 4 bases; J trimming: 9 bases; junction bases outside the gene matches: 13. The data originate from a study of T cells after yellow fever vaccination. The chain employs TRBV18 and TRBJ1-4, with 8 bases matching TRBD1. The clonotype originates from a young man who received the YFV17D yellow fever vaccine. The input for sequencing was PBMCs, taken roughly 45 days after the first yellow fever vaccination. As DNA, the CDR3 is TGTGCCAGCTCACGGGGAGCCGGGACAGGACTACAAAAACTGTTTTTT. Its protein product is CASSRGAGTGLQKLFF. Supplemented by reference TRBV18 and TRBJ1-4, the full variable domain reads NAGVMQNPRHLVRRRGQEARLRCSPMKGHSHVYWYRQLPEEGLKFMVYLQKENIIDESGMPKERFSAEFPKEGPSILRIQQVVRGDSAAYFCASSRGAGTGLQKLFFGSGTQLSVL.